This passage covers 18 T cell receptor beta chains from one sample sequenced in a study of STAT5B mutations in CD4+ large granular lymphocyte leukemia. Method: immunoSEQ multiplex PCR; TCRdb's copy keeps in-frame clones and lacks some. This sample has 35,000 or so clones, with 70% to 90% found just once. Sequenced material: CD4+ T cells from blood buffy coats. The receptor set was obtained from a human donor in good health.

The chain combines TRBV12-5 with TRBJ1-5; D not certain. V shed 1 base and J shed 2 bases, with 3 bases lying between them. CDR3 length equals 13 residues. CDR1 is LGHNT, CDR2 FRNRAP, per germline. CDR3 loop: CASGLEGNQPQHF. The CDR3 coding sequence is TGTGCTAGTGGTTTGGAAGGCAATCAGCCCCAGCATTTT. Based on the CDR3 plus reference TRBV12-5 and TRBJ1-5, the full variable domain is DARVTQTPRHKVTEMGQEVTMRCQPILGHNTVFWYRQTMMQGLELLAYFRNRAPLDDSGMPKDRFSAEMPDATLATLKIQPSEPRDSAVYFCASGLEGNQPQHFGDGTRLSIL.

The chain carries TRBV7-8 and TRBJ1-5; D call uncertain. The CDR3 has 15 amino acids. Germline CDR1 reads SGHVS; CDR2 reads FQNEAQ. V was pared by 5 bases and J by 7 bases, with 18 bases between. CDR3 sequence reads: CASSPHRAQRQPQHF. The CDR3 nucleotides read TGTGCCAGCAGCCCCCACCGGGCCCAGAGACAGCCCCAGCATTTT.

The chain uses TRBV18 and TRBJ1-4; TRBD1 matches at 7 bases. Germline CDR1 KGHSH, CDR2 LQKENI. J lost 7 bases, V lost 3 bases, and 8 bases had no gene match. The CDR3 is made up of 15 amino acids. The DNA of the CDR3 is TGTGCCAGCTCACCTCTGACAGGGCTCGTTGAAAAACTGTTTTTT. Translated, it gives CASSPLTGLVEKLFF.

The J gene is TRBJ1-2, the V gene TRBV28; 7 positions agree with TRBD1. Germline-derived CDR1 and CDR2 are MDHEN and SYDVKM. This CDR3 region has 12 residues. Trimming at V came to 7 bases and at J to 4 bases, leaving 3 bases not matched to a gene. CDR3: CASTQGSYGYTF. The CDR3 DNA reads TGTGCCAGCACACAGGGGTCCTATGGCTACACCTTC.

The chain uses TRBV5-5 and TRBJ2-3; D remains unclear. V was clipped by 2 bases and J by 6 bases, with 7 bases between them. Germline CDR1 reads SGHKS; CDR2 reads YYEKEE (reference sequence). The CDR3 has 12 residues. The CDR3 nucleotides read TGTGCCAGCAGCTTAGAACGGGATACGCAGTATTTT. Translated: CASSLERDTQYF.

About this clone: In the same sample, other DNA sequences code for this CDR3. V is TRBV6-1 and J is TRBJ1-5; 7 nucleotides line up with TRBD1. Germline values: CDR1 MNHNS, CDR2 SASEGT. This CDR3 comprises 13 residues. The V segment lost 2 bases and the J segment 7 bases; nucleotides outside the gene matches: 2. CDR3 sequence reads: CASSENRGQPQHF. The CDR3 DNA sequence: TGTGCCAGCAGTGAAAACAGGGGACAGCCCCAGCATTTT.

This clone was seen only once. The chain combines TRBV7-8 with TRBJ1-4; 7 positions match TRBD1. This CDR3 is 16 amino acids long. In germline, CDR1 is SGHVS, CDR2 FQNEAQ. V lost 5 bases and J lost 0; bases outside the gene matches: 6. Here the CDR3 DNA reads TGTGCCAGCAGCGCCCTAGACAGGGCAACTAATGAAAAACTGTTTTTT. Its translation: CASSALDRATNEKLFF.

This rearrangement joins TRBV10-1 to TRBJ1-1, with D uncertain. V was clipped by 2 bases and J by 3 bases, with 7 bases between them. CDR3 length: 13 residues. Germline CDR1 and CDR2: WNHNN and SYGVQD (reference sequence). CDR3 DNA sequence: TGCGCCAGCAGTGAGAGTGGAGACACTGAAGCTTTCTTT. Protein product: CASSESGDTEAFF.

The chain carries TRBV6-1 and TRBJ2-6; D not certain. Germline V gene lookup returns CDR1 MNHNS and CDR2 SASEGT. The CDR3 consists of 17 residues. V gave up 2 bases and J gave up 1 base, with 12 bases separating them. The CDR3 coding sequence is TGTGCCAGCAGTGAACGGGTTTCAGCATCTGGGGCCAACGTCCTGACTTTC. Translation gives CASSERVSASGANVLTF.

This rearrangement joins TRBV19 to TRBJ2-7; tentative D call: TRBD1 (5 bases). Trimming removed 3 bases from V and 2 bases from J, with 14 bases in between. The CDR3 is 15 amino acids. Per germline, CDR1 LNHDA and CDR2 SQIVND (reference sequence). The CDR3, as DNA: TGTGCCAGTAGTATGGCAGGGCGTCTCCCCTACGAGCAGTACTTC. Translated: CASSMAGRLPYEQYF.

This clone was seen once. This rearrangement joins TRBV19 to TRBJ2-3; D tentatively fits TRBD1 or TRBD2 (5 bases each). The ends were cut back, 7 bases at V and 3 bases at J, with 14 bases in the middle. Germline values: CDR1 LNHDA, CDR2 SQIVND (reference sequence). The CDR3 runs 14 residues. The CDR3: CASKEAGRTDTQYF. CDR3 DNA: TGTGCCAGTAAGGAGGCAGGGCGGACAGATACGCAGTATTTT.

About this clone itself: Other DNA sequences in the sample encode the same CDR3. The V gene is TRBV7-2, the J gene TRBJ2-7; no clear D gene. The CDR3 covers 13 residues. In germline, CDR1 is SGHTA, CDR2 FQGNSA. Trimming removed 1 base from V and 3 bases from J, with 7 bases in between. Here the CDR3 DNA reads TGTGCCAGCAGCTTAGAAGCAGGCTACGAGCAGTACTTC. Protein product: CASSLEAGYEQYF.

This clone was seen a single time. The gene calls are TRBV4-1 and TRBJ2-3; tentatively, D is TRBD1 (6 bases). Germline-derived CDR1 and CDR2 are MGHRA and YSYEKL. Deletions cut 4 bases from V and 0 bases from J, with 17 bases between. CDR3 length: 17 residues. The DNA of the CDR3 is TGCGCCAGCAGCCTAACTACAGGGTGGGTAAGCACAGATACGCAGTATTTT. Amino acids: CASSLTTGWVSTDTQYF.

The chain links TRBV7-2 to TRBJ1-6; D is possibly TRBD1 (5 bases). The ends were cut back, 5 bases at V and 7 bases at J, with 6 bases in the middle. Germline V gene sequence: CDR1 SGHTA, CDR2 FQGNSA. CDR3 length: 12 residues. The CDR3 region has the DNA TGTGCCAGCAGCCGACAGAATTCACCCCTCCACTTT. It specifies CASSRQNSPLHF.

V and J are TRBV7-2 and TRBJ2-5; 9 positions agree with TRBD1. V lost 1 base, J lost 3 bases, and 3 bases stayed unmatched. CDR1 is SGHTA, CDR2 FQGNSA, per germline. The CDR3 sequence is 15 residues long. The CDR3 reads CASSLVGTGKETQYF. The CDR3 DNA reads as TGTGCCAGCAGCTTAGTGGGGACAGGGAAAGAGACCCAGTACTTC.

The chain uses TRBV10-3 and TRBJ2-1; TRBD1 or TRBD2 may be the D gene (5 bases each). Germline CDR1 is ENHRY and CDR2 is SYGVKD. The CDR3 is 17 amino acids. V shed 9 bases and J shed 0 bases, with 21 bases lying between them. The CDR3 spells CAIKGDPEKSSYNEQFF. CDR3 DNA sequence: TGTGCCATTAAAGGGGACCCCGAGAAAAGCTCCTACAATGAGCAGTTCTTC.

The V call is TRBV5-6, the J call TRBJ2-5, with TRBD1 matching 9 bases. The germline V gene encodes CDR1 SGHDT and CDR2 YYEEEE. Trimming at V came to 4 bases and at J to 1 base, leaving 5 bases not matched to a gene. This CDR3 has 15 amino acids. CDR3 in DNA: TGTGCCAGCAGCGAAACAGGGGGCCCCCAAGAGACCCAGTACTTC. Translation: CASSETGGPQETQYF.

Here the CDR3 reads CASREGLARGTDTQYF. The CDR3, as DNA: TGTGCCAGCAGGGAGGGACTAGCAAGAGGGACAGATACGCAGTATTTT. The chain employs TRBV2 and TRBJ2-3, with TRBD2 matching over 9 bases. Trimming removed 6 bases from V and 3 bases from J; junction bases left unmatched: 10. The CDR3 is 16 residues long. Germline V CDR1 and CDR2: SNHLY, FYNNEI.